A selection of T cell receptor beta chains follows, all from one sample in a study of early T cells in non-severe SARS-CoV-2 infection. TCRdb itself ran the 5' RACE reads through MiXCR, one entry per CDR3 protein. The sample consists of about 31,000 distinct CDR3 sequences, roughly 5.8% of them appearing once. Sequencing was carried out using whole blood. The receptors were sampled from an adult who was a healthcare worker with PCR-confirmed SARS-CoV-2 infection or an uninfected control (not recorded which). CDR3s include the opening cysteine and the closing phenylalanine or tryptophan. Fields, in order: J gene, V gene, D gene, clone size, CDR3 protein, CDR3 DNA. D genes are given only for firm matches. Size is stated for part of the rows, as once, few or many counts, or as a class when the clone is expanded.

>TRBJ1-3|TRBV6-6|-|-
CASRGVSTSAENTIYF
TGTGCCAGCAGAGGGGTTTCCACCTCTGCTGAAAACACCATATATTTT
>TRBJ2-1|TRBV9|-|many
CASSVDDVTEQFF
TGTGCCAGCAGCGTAGACGATGTGACTGAGCAGTTCTTC
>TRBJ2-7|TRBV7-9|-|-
CASSLANRAREQYF
TGTGCCAGCAGCTTAGCGAACCGGGCCCGTGAGCAGTACTTC
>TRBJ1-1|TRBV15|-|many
CATSRDGRDKAFF
TGTGCCACCAGCAGAGATGGCAGAGACAAAGCTTTCTTT
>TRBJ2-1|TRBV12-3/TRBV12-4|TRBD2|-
CASSASGSNEQFF
TGTGCCAGCAGCGCTAGCGGTAGCAATGAGCAGTTCTTC
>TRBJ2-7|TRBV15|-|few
CATSLGTSIYEQYF
TGTGCCACCAGCCTCGGAACTAGCATTTACGAGCAGTACTTC
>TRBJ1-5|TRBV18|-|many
CASSPPSGGDQPQHF
TGTGCCAGCTCACCACCTTCGGGGGGGGATCAGCCCCAGCATTTT
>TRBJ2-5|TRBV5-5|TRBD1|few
CASSLGTGAIQETQYF
TGTGCCAGCAGCTTGGGGACAGGGGCTATACAAGAGACCCAGTACTTC
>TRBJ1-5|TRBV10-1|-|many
CASSDSPNQPQHF
TGCGCCAGCAGTGATTCCCCCAATCAGCCCCAGCATTTT
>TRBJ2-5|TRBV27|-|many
CASSPPQPTQETQYF
TGTGCCAGCAGTCCCCCCCAGCCAACTCAAGAGACCCAGTACTTC
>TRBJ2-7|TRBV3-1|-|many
CASSAKRQAYEQYF
TGTGCCAGCAGCGCGAAGAGACAGGCCTACGAGCAGTACTTC
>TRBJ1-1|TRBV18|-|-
CASSPSIVTWRATEAFF
TGTGCCAGCTCACCATCGATAGTCACCTGGAGAGCCACTGAAGCTTTCTTT
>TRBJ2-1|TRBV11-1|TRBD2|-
CASSLPGLAGVRNEQFF
TGTGCCAGCAGCCTCCCCGGACTAGCGGGAGTCAGGAATGAGCAGTTCTTC
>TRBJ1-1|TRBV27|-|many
CASWPGGAIEAFF
TGTGCCAGTTGGCCGGGGGGGGCGATTGAAGCTTTCTTT
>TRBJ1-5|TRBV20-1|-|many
CSARHSGGQPQHF
TGCAGTGCTAGACATTCGGGGGGCCAGCCCCAGCATTTT
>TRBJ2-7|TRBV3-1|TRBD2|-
CASSQGSGRAFEQYF
TGTGCCAGCAGCCAAGGTTCGGGGAGGGCCTTCGAGCAGTACTTC
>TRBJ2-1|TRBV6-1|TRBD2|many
CASSEGAGGPYNEQFF
TGTGCCAGCAGTGAAGGAGCGGGAGGTCCCTACAATGAGCAGTTCTTC
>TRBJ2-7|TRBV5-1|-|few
CASTELDPSYEQYF
TGCGCCAGCACCGAACTAGACCCGTCCTACGAGCAGTACTTC
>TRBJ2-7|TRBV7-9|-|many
CASSPRSVGAPYEQYF
TGTGCCAGCAGCCCCCGCTCGGTCGGAGCACCCTACGAGCAGTACTTC
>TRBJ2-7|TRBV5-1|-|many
CASQEQPQPPGYEQYF
TGCGCCAGCCAGGAGCAGCCTCAACCTCCAGGGTACGAGCAGTACTTC
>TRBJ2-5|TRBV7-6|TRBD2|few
CASSLSGRGRQETQYF
TGTGCCAGCAGCTTAAGTGGGAGGGGAAGGCAAGAGACCCAGTACTTC
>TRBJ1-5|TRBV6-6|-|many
CASTHEDRRNQPQHF
TGTGCCAGCACGCACGAAGACAGGCGCAATCAGCCCCAGCATTTT
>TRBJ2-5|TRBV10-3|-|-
CAIRASGPETQYF
TGTGCCATCAGGGCTAGTGGTCCGGAGACCCAGTACTTC
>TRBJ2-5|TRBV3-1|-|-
CASSARTGRQETQYF
TGTGCCAGCAGCGCCAGAACAGGGCGACAAGAGACCCAGTACTTC
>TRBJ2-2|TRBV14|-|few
CASSPTQAGELFF
TGTGCCAGCAGCCCCACCCAGGCCGGGGAGCTGTTTTTT
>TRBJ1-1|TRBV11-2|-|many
CASSLPGGGEAFF
TGTGCCAGCAGCTTACCGGGGGGCGGTGAAGCTTTCTTT
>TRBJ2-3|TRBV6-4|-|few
CASSDEGGGGRDTQYF
TGTGCCAGCAGTGATGAAGGGGGAGGAGGACGAGATACGCAGTATTTT
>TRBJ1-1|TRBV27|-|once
CASSTSPDGATEAFF
TGTGCCAGCAGTACCTCGCCGGACGGGGCCACTGAAGCTTTCTTT
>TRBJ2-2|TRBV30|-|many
CAFRRDPNTGELFF
TGTGCCTTTCGCCGGGACCCGAACACCGGGGAGCTGTTTTTT